Shown below are 24 T cell receptor beta chains from a single sample sequenced in a study of blood T cell repertoires in COVID-19. TCRdb keeps only in-frame clones here, not all; method: immunoSEQ multiplex PCR. Among 150,000 to 200,000 clones listed, around nine tenths were seen once. Sequencing was performed on peripheral blood. The receptors derive from a man over 45 with acute or convalescent COVID-19.

V and J are TRBV19 and TRBJ2-1; 9 bases align to TRBD2. V lost 1 base, J lost 8 bases, and 9 bases stayed unmatched. CDR3 length equals 16 residues. Germline V CDR1 and CDR2: LNHDA, SQIVND (reference sequence). This CDR3 reads CASSIGAGGIRDEQFF. The CDR3 nucleotides are TGTGCCAGTAGTATAGGAGCGGGAGGAATTAGGGATGAGCAGTTCTTC.

The genes are TRBV3-1 (or the pseudogene TRBV3-2) and TRBJ1-1; D is possibly TRBD1 (6 bases). The CDR3 covers 14 residues. The germline V gene has CDR1 LGHDT and CDR2 YNNKEL (reference sequence). Between the trimmed V and J ends, which lost 4 bases and 8 bases, there was a span of 17 bases. Written as DNA, the CDR3 is TGTGCCAGCAGCCCCGAGGTCAGGGGTCCGGAAGCTTTCTTT. This translates into CASSPEVRGPEAFF.

This chain links TRBV29-1 with TRBJ1-2; 9 nucleotides agree with TRBD1. Germline CDR1 reads SQVTM; CDR2 reads ANQGSEA. The CDR3 length is 15 residues. The V gene end was trimmed by 8 bases and the J gene end by 6 bases; junction bases not matched to a gene: 16. The CDR3 here is CSTVIPGQGTHGYTF. The DNA for the CDR3 is TGCAGCACCGTGATCCCGGGACAGGGAACTCATGGCTACACCTTC.

This clone has only one observation. The CDR3 DNA sequence: TGTGCCAGCAGCTTAGGACCTTCGGGACTAGCGGGGTATGAGCAGTTCTTC. Amino acid sequence: CASSLGPSGLAGYEQFF. This chain joins TRBV11-2 and TRBJ2-1; TRBD2 agrees at 13 bases. The CDR3 consists of 17 residues. Germline lookup yields CDR1 SGHAT and CDR2 FQNNGV. J was trimmed by 8 bases and V by 1 base; bases with no gene match: 8. The full variable domain, rest sourced from reference TRBV11-2 and TRBJ2-1, is EAGVAQSPRYKIIEKRQSVAFWCNPISGHATLYWYQQILGQGPKLLIQFQNNGVVDDSQLPKDRFSAERLKGVDSTLKIQPAKLEDSAVYLCASSLGPSGLAGYEQFFGPGTRLTVL.

Points on this clone: This specimen includes other DNA sequences encoding the same CDR3. The gene calls are TRBV7-2 and TRBJ2-7; 9 bases line up with TRBD1. The CDR3 totals 15 residues. Germline V gene data show CDR1 as SGHTA and CDR2 as FQGNSA. With 1 base clipped from V and 2 bases from J, the junction kept 3 bases outside the gene matches. Here the CDR3 reads CASSLDRTGAYEQYV. The CDR3 DNA follows: TGTGCCAGCAGCTTAGATCGGACAGGGGCCTACGAGCAGTACGTC.

The gene calls are TRBV5-1 and TRBJ2-7; perhaps TRBD1 as D (6 bases). V dropped 0 bases and J dropped 5 bases, with 15 bases sitting between them. CDR3 length: 15 residues. The germline gives CDR1 SGHRS, CDR2 YFSETQ. DNA of the CDR3: TGCGCCAGCAGCTTGGCCGGGACACCGAGCCACGAGCAGTACTTC. It encodes CASSLAGTPSHEQYF.

V usage is TRBV6-5 and J usage is TRBJ1-2, with D maybe TRBD1 (5 bases). The ends were cut back, 0 bases at V and 4 bases at J, with 12 bases in the middle. Germline loops: CDR1 MNHEY, CDR2 SVGAGI. This CDR3 comprises 15 residues. The CDR3 nucleotides read TGTGCCAGCAGTTACTCGTATGGGGCTGGCTATGGCTACACCTTC. Translated, it gives CASSYSYGAGYGYTF.

The table lists this clone with a few counts. The chain carries TRBV15 and TRBJ2-3, with TRBD2 matching 8 bases. CDR3 size: 16 residues. Germline V lookup: CDR1 LNHNV, CDR2 YYDKDF (reference sequence). Trimming removed 0 bases from V and 3 bases from J; junction bases left unmatched: 5. Written as DNA, the CDR3 is TGTGCCACCAGCAGAGATTGGTCTAGCGGGACAGATACGCAGTATTTT. Protein sequence: CATSRDWSSGTDTQYF.

The gene calls are TRBV18 and TRBJ1-1; 7 nucleotides line up with TRBD1. Germline CDR1 reads KGHSH; CDR2 reads LQKENI. The CDR3 sequence is 16 residues long. After removal of 1 base from V and 4 bases from J, the junction contained 9 bases not matched to a gene. The CDR3, as DNA: TGTGCCAGCTCACCACAGGGGGCAGGAGGGCTCACTGAAGCTTTCTTT. Protein product: CASSPQGAGGLTEAFF.

This clone was seen a handful of times. The gene calls are TRBV19 and TRBJ2-4; D might be TRBD2 (5 bases). The CDR3 runs 12 residues. Germline assignment: CDR1 LNHDA and CDR2 SQIVND (reference sequence). V dropped 6 bases and J dropped 5 bases, with 8 bases sitting between them. This chain's CDR3 is CASSVRENIQYF. The CDR3, as DNA: TGTGCCAGTAGCGTGCGGGAAAACATTCAGTACTTC.

This chain connects TRBV10-3 to TRBJ1-1, with TRBD1 as a possible D gene (6 bases). This CDR3 is 14 amino acids long. V was shortened by 3 bases and J by 1 base, with 9 bases between the two germline ends. Germline V gene data show CDR1 as ENHRY and CDR2 as SYGVKD. The CDR3 sequence: CAISEGQKNTEAFF. The CDR3 coding sequence is TGTGCCATCAGTGAAGGACAGAAGAACACTGAAGCTTTCTTT.

The CDR3 reads CASSLRDSLITLVSEQYF. The CDR3 DNA reads TGTGCCAGCAGCTTACGAGACTCCCTAATAACCCTGGTTTCTGAGCAGTACTTC. The gene calls are TRBV7-2 and TRBJ2-7; D is unclear. This CDR3 comprises 18 residues. Germline V CDR1 and CDR2: SGHTA, FQGNSA. The V and J ends lost 2 bases and 7 bases respectively, with 27 bases between them.

The chain employs TRBV28 and TRBJ2-1, with 10 bases matching TRBD1. Germline loops: CDR1 MDHEN, CDR2 SYDVKM. This CDR3 has 16 amino acids. V lost 6 bases, J lost 3 bases, and 8 bases stayed unmatched. Written as DNA, the CDR3 is TGTGCCAGCAGGGAAGGGACAGGGGCCCACTACAATGAGCAGTTCTTC. The encoded protein is CASREGTGAHYNEQFF.

This rearrangement joins TRBV7-3 to TRBJ2-2; 7 nucleotides match TRBD2. Germline trimming cut 4 bases from V and 2 bases from J; bases unmatched to any gene: 7. Looked up from germline, CDR1 is SGHTA and CDR2 is FQGTGA. The CDR3 totals 16 residues. The CDR3 here is CASSSLPSGNTGELFF. The CDR3 DNA is TGTGCCAGCAGCTCACTGCCTAGCGGTAACACCGGGGAGCTGTTTTTT.

V usage is TRBV19 and J usage is TRBJ1-1, with 7 positions matching TRBD1. The germline CDR1 and CDR2 sequences are LNHDA and SQIVND (reference sequence). The length of the CDR3 is 13 residues. V gave up 5 bases and J gave up 5 bases; unmatched junction bases: 5. In DNA, the CDR3 is TGTGCCAGTAGTGACAACAGGGGTACTGAAGCTTTCTTT. Translated, it gives CASSDNRGTEAFF.

The rearrangement uses TRBV11-2 and TRBJ1-2; 7 bases match TRBD1. CDR3 length equals 14 residues. J lost 3 bases, V lost 5 bases, and 6 bases had no gene match. Germline V gene sequence: CDR1 SGHAT, CDR2 FQNNGV. The CDR3 DNA reads as TGTGCCAGCAGCCCACAGGGGATCGACTATGGCTACACCTTC. Encoded protein: CASSPQGIDYGYTF.

The rearrangement links TRBV25-1 to TRBJ1-2; perhaps TRBD1 as D (6 bases). Germline V gene lookup returns CDR1 MGHDK and CDR2 SYGVNS. The CDR3 is 12 residues long. Trimming removed 2 bases from V and 8 bases from J, with 9 bases in between. The DNA for the CDR3 is TGTGCCAGCAGTGAACAGGGGTTAGGCTACACCTTC. Protein sequence: CASSEQGLGYTF.

This chain links TRBV15 with TRBJ2-5, with D tentatively TRBD2 (5 bases). V was pared by 0 bases and J by 3 bases, with 8 bases between. This CDR3 is built from 14 residues. Germline V gene data show CDR1 as LNHNV and CDR2 as YYDKDF (reference sequence). CDR3 amino acids: CATSRDRGEETQYF. In DNA, the CDR3 is TGTGCCACCAGCAGAGATCGGGGAGAAGAGACCCAGTACTTC.

The chain couples TRBV27 to TRBJ2-3; D gene ambiguous. Per germline, CDR1 MNHEY and CDR2 SMNVEV (reference sequence). This CDR3 contains 15 residues. Trimming left V 8 bases short and J 4 bases short, with 19 bases between. The CDR3: CASFAAPRNPDTQYF. The CDR3 DNA reads TGTGCCAGCTTTGCGGCCCCGAGAAACCCAGATACGCAGTATTTT.

The genes are TRBV9 and TRBJ2-2; 10 nucleotides line up with TRBD2. The V gene end was trimmed by 0 bases and the J gene end by 3 bases; junction bases not matched to a gene: 5. This CDR3 is built from 17 residues. Germline V CDR1 and CDR2: SGDLS, YYNGEE. Here the CDR3 DNA reads TGTGCCAGCAGCGTAGGGGTAGCGGGGGGACACACCGGGGAGCTGTTTTTT. This gives the protein CASSVGVAGGHTGELFF.

The chain combines TRBV18 with TRBJ1-2; the D is unclear. Germline CDR1 and CDR2: KGHSH and LQKENI. Trimming took off 2 bases at V and 0 bases at J, with 13 bases between the two ends. This CDR3 comprises 16 residues. CDR3 protein: CASSPGAGLANYGYTF. As DNA, the CDR3 is TGTGCCAGCTCACCAGGTGCGGGATTAGCTAACTATGGCTACACCTTC.

The table lists this clone with a count of one. The chain employs TRBV5-3 and TRBJ1-5, with D perhaps TRBD1 (5 bases). TRBV5-3 has ORF status, its function being uncertain. V was clipped by 3 bases and J by 2 bases, with 18 bases between them. CDR3 length equals 17 residues. CDR3 in amino acids: CARSYLWDGGCNQPQHF. The CDR3 DNA is TGTGCCAGAAGCTACCTCTGGGACGGGGGTTGCAATCAGCCCCAGCATTTT.

Comments on this clone: Other DNA sequences of this sample code for an identical CDR3. This chain links TRBV10-1 with TRBJ2-7, with 8 positions matching TRBD2. The length of the CDR3 is 15 residues. V lost 4 bases, J lost 1 base, and 6 bases stayed unmatched. The germline V gene has CDR1 WNHNN and CDR2 SYGVQD (reference sequence). The CDR3 nucleotides are TGCGCCAGCAGTGCGGTAGCGGGATCATCCTACGAGCAGTACTTC. It codes for CASSAVAGSSYEQYF.

This clone was seen a few times. This rearrangement joins TRBV4-3 to TRBJ2-3; TRBD2 agrees at 13 bases. Per the germline V gene, CDR1 is LGHNA and CDR2 is YSLEER. The CDR3 loop spans 19 amino acids. The V gene end was trimmed by 0 bases and the J gene end by 0 bases; junction bases not matched to a gene: 6. CDR3 bases: TGCGCCAGCAGCCAAGATGAAGGGACTAGCGGGGTGAGCACAGATACGCAGTATTTT. Amino acid sequence: CASSQDEGTSGVSTDTQYF.